This T cell receptor (beta chain) was retrieved from a study of cytomegalovirus exposure and HLA in healthy donors. For the study at large: Out of fewer than 500 genotyped donors, about 76% belonged to the Caucasian-associated ancestry cluster.

Per the germline V gene, CDR1 is MNHNY and CDR2 is SVGAGI (reference sequence). V shed 4 bases and J shed 0 bases, with 10 bases lying between them. The CDR3 consists of 15 residues. The primer mix had 60 Vbeta and 13 Jbeta primers. Libraries were prepared by immunoSEQ multiplex PCR; TCRdb keeps only in-frame clonotypes and omits some of them. The sample consists of under 130,000 clones, 75% to 90% of them appearing once. General study findings and limits: Reports indicated that the classifier achieved high specificity and sensitivity in diagnosing cytomegalovirus status. Later genetic work tied a missense DCLRE1C variant to beta-chain V and J trimming.

Of note for this clone: The target antigen is unknown.

This sequence was found in a man aged 25-45 years in good health and CMV-seropositive. Material: PBMCs. This sequence joins TRBV6-6 and TRBJ2-4; possible D gene TRBD1, 5 bases. CDR3 protein: CASSLTEGAKNIQYF. CDR3 bases: TGTGCCAGCAGTTTGACAGAAGGAGCCAAAAACATTCAGTACTTC.